This paragraph reports one T cell receptor (beta chain). Its antigen is not identified. The data originate from a study of OX40 agonist ivuxolimab in advanced cancers. Study context: With a range of roughly 23 to 90, age averaged roughly 60 years, and approximately 83% were male. Three patients responded partially, comprising one with hepatocellular carcinoma and two with cutaneous melanoma.

Notes on the study in general: In CD8+ T cells, expanded clones were on average more numerous than in CD4+.

TCRdb's copy holds only in-frame clones and misses some; the assay was immunoSEQ multiplex PCR. The table lists 75,000 to 100,000 clones, roughly 90% of them singletons, with around 0.3% in the top ten. Baseline, cycle 4 day 1, and cycle 7 day 1 were the blood sampling points. Germline V gene lookup returns CDR1 SGHVS and CDR2 FNYEAQ. CDR3 length: 15 residues. Deletions cut 5 bases from V and 4 bases from J, with 15 bases between. Sequenced here: CD4+ or CD8+ T cells sorted from blood, sampled in a trial of the OX40 agonist ivuxolimab. The rearrangement joins TRBV7-6 to TRBJ2-1; D is unclear. The TCR was taken from an adult with an advanced solid tumor such as melanoma, head and neck, liver or kidney cancer. CDR3 DNA sequence: TGTGCCAGCAGCCCCTCGGAGTTCCCTTACAATGAGCAGTTCTTC. This codes for CASSPSEFPYNEQFF. Together with reference TRBV7-6 and TRBJ2-1, the CDR3 gives the full variable domain: GAGVSQSPRYKVTKRGQDVALRCDPISGHVSLYWYRQALGQGPEFLTYFNYEAQQDKSGLPNDRFSAERPEGSISTLTIQRTEQRDSAMYRCASSPSEFPYNEQFFGPGTRLTVL.